A single sample gave rise to the 29 T cell receptor beta chains below, sequenced in a study of T cell repertoires in cytomegalovirus infection. TCRdb re-derived calls from the reads in MiXCR, one entry per CDR3 protein. Of 200,000 or so distinct CDR3 sequences in the sample, 28% were seen once. Sequenced input: PBMCs. These receptors were collected from a human donor in good health (CMV status not recorded). Some clones in this sample may be carry-over from other donors' samples.

The chain is built from TRBV19 and TRBJ1-1; D gene uncertain. This CDR3 has 12 residues. The germline V gene has CDR1 LNHDA and CDR2 SQIVND (reference sequence). V lost 7 bases and J 5 bases, leaving 11 bases between the germline ends. The CDR3 spells CASTPGDTEAFF. The CDR3 DNA reads TGTGCCAGTACCCCCGGGGATACTGAAGCTTTCTTT.

The chain recombines TRBV5-5 with TRBJ2-1; no reliable D call. Trimming shortened V by 3 bases and J by 3 bases, and 7 bases separated the two germline ends. This CDR3 has 13 residues. CDR1 and CDR2 from the germline V gene are SGHKS and YYEKEE (reference sequence). The CDR3 loop reads CASSSVGYNEQFF. Here the CDR3 DNA reads TGTGCCAGCAGCTCTGTCGGCTACAATGAGCAGTTCTTC. Full variable domain (remainder filled in from reference TRBV5-5 and TRBJ2-1): DAGVTQSPTHLIKTRGQQVTLRCSPISGHKSVSWYQQVLGQGPQFIFQYYEKEERGRGNFPDRFSARQFPNYSSELNVNALLLGDSALYLCASSSVGYNEQFFGPGTRLTVL.

The V call is TRBV12-3 or TRBV12-4, the J call TRBJ2-6, with D hard to call. This CDR3 comprises 11 residues. The ends were cut back, 5 bases at V and 5 bases at J, with 1 base in the middle. CDR3 amino acids: CASSRANVLTF. The CDR3 nucleotides read TGTGCCAGCAGTCGGGCCAACGTCCTGACTTTC.

This chain uses TRBV30 with TRBJ1-1; possible D gene TRBD1, 5 bases. The CDR3 is made up of 13 amino acids. The V gene's germline CDR1 is GTSNPN and CDR2 SVGIG (reference sequence). Between the trimmed V and J ends, which lost 0 bases and 6 bases, there was a span of 11 bases. CDR3 amino acids: CAWSVRGDAEAFF. The CDR3 DNA reads TGTGCCTGGAGTGTACGAGGGGACGCTGAAGCTTTCTTT.

This clonotype was detected a few times. DNA for the CDR3: TGCGCCAGCAGCTTACTAGCGGGGGGGCTTGAAGATACGCAGTATTTT. Translated: CASSLLAGGLEDTQYF. The V call is TRBV5-1, the J call TRBJ2-3, with 13 bases aligning to TRBD2. The CDR3 is 16 amino acids. Per germline, CDR1 SGHRS and CDR2 YFSETQ. The ends lost 2 bases at V and 5 bases at J; junction bases unmatched: 5.

V usage is TRBV29-1 and J usage is TRBJ1-3; D unclear. CDR3 length: 12 amino acids. V lost 4 bases, J lost 4 bases, and 8 bases lay in between. Germline lookup yields CDR1 SQVTM and CDR2 ANQGSEA. Written as DNA, the CDR3 is TGCAGCGTTGGGGTTACGGGAAACACCATATATTTT. This codes for CSVGVTGNTIYF.

This chain connects TRBV14 to TRBJ1-1; a weak D match, TRBD1 (5 bases). V dropped 0 bases and J dropped 4 bases, with 15 bases sitting between them. CDR1 is SGHDN and CDR2 is FVKESK in the germline V gene. There are 16 residues in the CDR3. The CDR3 DNA reads as TGTGCCAGCAGCCAAGAAGGAAAGGGGCTATCCACTGAAGCTTTCTTT. This codes for CASSQEGKGLSTEAFF.

V usage is TRBV29-1 and J usage is TRBJ2-5, with D possibly matching TRBD2 (7 bases). The CDR3 totals 14 residues. The germline V gene encodes CDR1 SQVTM and CDR2 ANQGSEA. The V gene lost 6 bases and the J gene lost 1 base, with 15 bases spanning the gap. For the CDR3, the DNA is TGCAGCGTGAGGGGGGGGCCCCTCCAAGAGACCCAGTACTTC. Its translation: CSVRGGPLQETQYF.

The chain combines TRBV2 with TRBJ2-6; perhaps TRBD1 as D (5 bases). Germline CDR1 is SNHLY and CDR2 is FYNNEI. The CDR3 runs to 14 residues. V was trimmed by 5 bases and J by 2 bases, leaving 7 bases between them. Here the CDR3 reads CASSSTAGANVLTF. In DNA form, the CDR3 reads TGTGCCAGCAGTTCGACAGCTGGGGCCAACGTCCTGACTTTC.

The V and J genes are TRBV12-3 or TRBV12-4 and TRBJ2-5; D remains ambiguous. Trimming shortened V by 4 bases and J by 3 bases, and 12 bases separated the two germline ends. The CDR3 totals 14 residues. This chain's CDR3 is CASSSGQVEETQYF. The CDR3 coding sequence is TGTGCCAGCAGTTCGGGCCAGGTCGAAGAGACCCAGTACTTC.

This clonotype was seen a few times. The gene calls are TRBV12-3 or TRBV12-4 and TRBJ2-1; maybe TRBD1 (5 bases). The CDR3 is 18 residues long. Trimming took off 3 bases at V and 0 bases at J, with 18 bases between the two ends. The CDR3 coding sequence is TGTGCCAGCAGTTTTGTGACAGTCCTGTCCACCTCCTACAATGAGCAGTTCTTC. It encodes CASSFVTVLSTSYNEQFF.

This clonotype was recorded at least ten times. This rearrangement joins TRBV7-8 to TRBJ2-1; D is unclear. Trimming cost V 2 bases and J 10 bases, with 12 bases left between them. Germline lookup yields CDR1 SGHVS and CDR2 FQNEAQ. The CDR3 runs to 13 residues. The CDR3 region has the DNA TGTGCCAGCAGCTTAACGCAACCTGGAGAGCAGTTCTTC. Encoded protein: CASSLTQPGEQFF.

This clonotype was seen many times. The V and J genes are TRBV7-6 and TRBJ1-2; 7 nucleotides agree with TRBD1. This CDR3 comprises 16 residues. V trimming: 1 base; J trimming: 4 bases; junction bases outside the gene matches: 9. Per the germline V gene, CDR1 is SGHVS and CDR2 is FNYEAQ. CDR3 sequence: CASSLGTGTVAYGYTF. DNA for the CDR3: TGTGCCAGCAGCTTAGGGACCGGGACAGTTGCCTATGGCTACACCTTC.

The genes are TRBV7-9 and TRBJ2-1; 9 bases line up with TRBD1. Germline lookup yields CDR1 SEHNR and CDR2 FQNEAQ (reference sequence). Trimming at V came to 5 bases and at J to 4 bases, leaving 9 bases not matched to a gene. The CDR3 consists of 16 residues. Here the CDR3 reads CASSRTTGGFYNEQFF. DNA for the CDR3: TGTGCCAGCAGCCGAACGACAGGGGGATTTTACAATGAGCAGTTCTTC.

The CDR3: CASSRQGGGAGELFF. CDR3 coding DNA: TGTGCCAGCAGTCGACAGGGGGGCGGCGCCGGGGAGCTGTTTTTT. The chain carries TRBV27 and TRBJ2-2; 9 bases are shared with TRBD1. The V and J ends lost 5 bases and 6 bases, in that order; junction bases with no gene match: 7. Germline V lookup: CDR1 MNHEY, CDR2 SMNVEV (reference sequence). The CDR3 is 15 residues long.

The chain couples TRBV7-2 to TRBJ2-1; D tentatively reads TRBD1 or TRBD2 (6 bases each). V was clipped by 5 bases and J by 6 bases, with 14 bases between them. Germline CDR1 reads SGHTA; CDR2 reads FQGNSA. The CDR3 is 14 amino acids. CDR3 loop: CASSPRGLINEQFF. CDR3 sequence (DNA): TGTGCCAGCAGCCCCCGGGGGCTGATCAATGAGCAGTTCTTC.

This clonotype occurred a few times. The chain carries TRBV5-1 and TRBJ2-7; possibly TRBD1 for D (5 bases). This CDR3 comprises 14 residues. CDR1 and CDR2 (germline): SGHRS, YFSETQ. V was shortened by 4 bases and J by 3 bases, with 14 bases between the two germline ends. CDR3 in amino acids: CASSLTGYIYEQYF. The DNA for the CDR3 is TGCGCCAGCAGCCTTACAGGTTACATCTACGAGCAGTACTTC.

The J gene is TRBJ2-3, the V gene TRBV27, with D uncertain. Trimming removed 0 bases at V and 6 bases at J, with 7 bases between. The length of the CDR3 is 13 residues. Germline CDR1 is MNHEY and CDR2 is SMNVEV (reference sequence). The CDR3 DNA reads TGTGCCAGCAGTTTATCGCTAGGCGATACGCAGTATTTT. Translation: CASSLSLGDTQYF.

CDR3 loop: CAIREEQGPLHF. The CDR3 bases are TGTGCCATCCGAGAAGAACAGGGGCCCCTCCACTTT. The rearrangement joins TRBV7-2 to TRBJ1-6; TRBD1 matches 7 bases. The length of the CDR3 is 12 residues. V lost 10 bases, J lost 13 bases, and 10 bases stayed unmatched. Germline CDR1 reads SGHTA; CDR2 reads FQGNSA.

This clonotype has ten or more counts. V is TRBV7-2 and J is TRBJ2-7, with D perhaps matching TRBD2 (5 bases). The V and J ends lost 3 bases and 1 base respectively, with 7 bases between them. The CDR3 consists of 13 residues. Germline loops: CDR1 SGHTA, CDR2 FQGNSA. The CDR3: CASSLAGSYEQYF. CDR3 bases: TGTGCCAGCAGCTTGGCGGGTTCCTACGAGCAGTACTTC.

This clonotype was seen at least ten times. The chain employs TRBV7-9 and TRBJ2-7, with 12 bases identical to TRBD2. Trimming removed 6 bases from V and 2 bases from J; junction bases left unmatched: 11. Germline CDR1 and CDR2: SEHNR and FQNEAQ (reference sequence). The CDR3 has 17 residues. The CDR3 coding sequence is TGTGCCAGCAGTTCCGGGACTAGCGGGCGCAGGGCCTACGAGCAGTACTTC. It translates to CASSSGTSGRRAYEQYF.

The V and J genes are TRBV7-3 and TRBJ2-3; D remains ambiguous. V lost 5 bases, J lost 2 bases, and 17 bases lay in between. The germline V gene encodes CDR1 SGHTA and CDR2 FQGTGA. CDR3 size: 16 residues. CDR3 sequence (DNA): TGTGCCAGCAGCCACGCTCCGGCCCGAAACACAGATACGCAGTATTTT. Its translation: CASSHAPARNTDTQYF.

This clonotype was counted ten times or more. The chain joins TRBV7-2 to TRBJ1-2; 7 positions match TRBD1. The CDR3 has 14 amino acids. The germline V gene has CDR1 SGHTA and CDR2 FQGNSA. Losses at the gene ends were 5 bases for V and 4 bases for J; bases not matched to a gene: 7. The CDR3 DNA follows: TGTGCCAGCAGCCCTCCCCGACAGGGCTATGGCTACACCTTC. Translated, it gives CASSPPRQGYGYTF.

Points on this clonotype: A read error is possible here, since a much larger clone lies one base away. CDR3 sequence: CASSPTAGQGGNQPQHF. CDR3 coding DNA: TGTGCCAGCTCACCAACTGCGGGGCAGGGCGGCAATCAGCCCCAGCATTTT. The rearrangement uses TRBV18 and TRBJ1-5, with D perhaps TRBD1 (5 bases). The CDR3 has 17 amino acids. Trimming left V 2 bases short and J 2 bases short, with 16 bases between. Germline loops: CDR1 KGHSH, CDR2 LQKENI.

With respect to this clonotype: A read error may account for a junction end that differs from germline. The chain links TRBV11-2 to TRBJ2-1; tentative D call: TRBD1 (5 bases). Germline CDR1 reads SGHAT; CDR2 reads FQNNGV. The CDR3 loop spans 15 amino acids. The CDR3 DNA is TGTGCCAGCAGCCTAGACGGGCAGGGAATCAGTGAGCAGTTCTTC. Its protein is CASSLDGQGISEQFF.

There are a few counts of this clonotype. CDR3 loop: CASSYRNSPLHF. The CDR3 region has the DNA TGTGCCAGCAGTTACAGGAATTCACCCCTCCACTTT. The rearrangement links TRBV6-5 to TRBJ1-6; the D is unclear. The CDR3 sequence is 12 residues long. Deletions cut 2 bases from V and 7 bases from J, with 3 bases between. Germline CDR1 MNHEY, CDR2 SVGAGI.

In this sample, this clonotype turned up a few times. The rearrangement joins TRBV12-3 or TRBV12-4 to TRBJ2-1, with D possibly TRBD1 on 6 matching bases. Trimming left V 2 bases short and J 14 bases short, with 16 bases between. The CDR3 runs 13 residues. CDR3 amino acids: CASSLPGHLKEFF. The DNA for the CDR3 is TGTGCCAGCAGTTTACCGGGACACCTAAAGGAGTTCTTC.

CDR3 in amino acids: CASRDGFGAFF. Written as DNA, the CDR3 is TGTGCCAGCCGGGACGGCTTTGGAGCTTTCTTT. The chain recombines TRBV2 with TRBJ1-1; weak D call: TRBD1 (5 bases). The V gene lost 8 bases and the J gene lost 10 bases, with 14 bases spanning the gap. This CDR3 is built from 11 residues. Germline V gene lookup returns CDR1 SNHLY and CDR2 FYNNEI.

This rearrangement joins TRBV20-1 to TRBJ1-1, with a weak D call TRBD1 (5 bases). V shed 3 bases and J shed 4 bases, with 9 bases lying between them. Per germline, CDR1 DFQATT and CDR2 SNEGSKA (reference sequence). The CDR3 runs to 12 residues. CDR3 sequence reads: CSASPGTTEAFF. CDR3 sequence (DNA): TGCAGTGCTAGTCCCGGGACCACTGAAGCTTTCTTT.